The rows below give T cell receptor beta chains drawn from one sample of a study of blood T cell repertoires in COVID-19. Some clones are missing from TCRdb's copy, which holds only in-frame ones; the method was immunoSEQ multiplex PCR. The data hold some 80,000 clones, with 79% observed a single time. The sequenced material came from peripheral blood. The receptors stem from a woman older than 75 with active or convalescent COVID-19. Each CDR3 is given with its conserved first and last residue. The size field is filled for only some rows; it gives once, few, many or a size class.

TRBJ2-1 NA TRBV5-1 CASSLGLAGAYNEQFF
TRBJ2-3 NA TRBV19 CASSTTGNTQYF
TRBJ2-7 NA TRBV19 CASSIDLWRTSGRGTYEQYF
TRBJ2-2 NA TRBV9 CASSVGVRGLRTGELFF
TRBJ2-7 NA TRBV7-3 CASSAAGGYEQYF
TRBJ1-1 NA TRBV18 CASSSGQNTEAFF
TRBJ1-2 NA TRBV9 CASSVAPGNYGYTF
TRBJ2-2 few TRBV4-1 CASSQDTRQGYTGELFF
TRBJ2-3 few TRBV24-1 CATSPTGLMTDTQYF
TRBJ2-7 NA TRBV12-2 CASRLGLAGGPRDEEQYF
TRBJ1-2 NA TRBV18 CASSPPAGRYYGYTF
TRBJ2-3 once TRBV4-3 CASSQGGGKDTQYF
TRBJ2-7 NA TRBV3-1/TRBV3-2 CASSHPTRDKSYEQYF
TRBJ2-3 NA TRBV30 CAWMGGSSTDTQYF
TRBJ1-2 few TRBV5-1 CASSSSSLGTVSNGYTF
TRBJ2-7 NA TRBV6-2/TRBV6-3 CASSTGAAPEQYF
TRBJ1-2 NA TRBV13 CASSLGSRGGTF
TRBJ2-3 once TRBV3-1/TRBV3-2 CASSQSTGTSGVITDTQYF
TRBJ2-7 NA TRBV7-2 CASSLTTELYEQYF
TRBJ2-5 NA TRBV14 CASSRQYRETQYF
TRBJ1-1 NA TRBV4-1 CASSQVVRGRNTEAFF
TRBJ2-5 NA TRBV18 CASSPPSRGQETQYF
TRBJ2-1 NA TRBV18 CASSQTLAAGTYNEQFF
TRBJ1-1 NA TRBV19 CASSAGVTSAEAFF
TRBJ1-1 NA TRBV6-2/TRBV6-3 CASSSSRVWAEAFF
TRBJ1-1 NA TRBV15 CATGTANTEAFF
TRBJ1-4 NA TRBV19 CASSSRGATNEKLFF
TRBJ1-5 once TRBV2 CASSADAGSNQPQHF
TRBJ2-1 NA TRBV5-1 CASSLGSGGAGEQFF
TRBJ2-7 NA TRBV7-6 CASSSGTSGRRSYEQYF
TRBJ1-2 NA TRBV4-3 CASSSQGWGYTF
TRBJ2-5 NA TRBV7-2 CASSLVLRQGTQYF
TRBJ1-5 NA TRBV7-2 CASSLDHGEYQPQHF
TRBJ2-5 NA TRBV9 CASSAVWLAGETQYF
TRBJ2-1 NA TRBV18 CASSPGAGFYNEQFF
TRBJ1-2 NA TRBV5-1 CASSLSRPDYGYTF
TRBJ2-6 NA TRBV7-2 CASSPGPGANVLTF
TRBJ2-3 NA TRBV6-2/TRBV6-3 CASSYSGETHFTDTQYF
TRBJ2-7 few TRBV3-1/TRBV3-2 CASSHRGSGEQYF
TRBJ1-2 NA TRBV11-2 CASSSPTVYYGYTF
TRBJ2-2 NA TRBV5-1 CASLMNTGELFF
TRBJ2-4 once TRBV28 CASSFAGQGPRAKNIQYF
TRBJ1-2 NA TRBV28 CASSTFRGQGRYGYTF
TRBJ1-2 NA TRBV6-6 CASNPGTGGAGGYTF
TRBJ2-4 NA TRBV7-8 CASSLMGMVAKNIQYF
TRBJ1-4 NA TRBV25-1 CASSLTGGATNEKLFF
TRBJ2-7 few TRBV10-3 CAISGPSGATYEQYF